This T cell receptor beta chain is from a study of OX40 agonist ivuxolimab in advanced cancers. Study overall: Three patients got partial responses; one had hepatocellular carcinoma and two had cutaneous melanoma. General study results and limits: Partly responding patients at 0.1-3.0 mg/kg showed some of the smallest clonal expansion.

To note about this clone: Its specificity is not known.

Profiling relied on immunoSEQ multiplex PCR, and the TCRdb table lists in-frame clones only, not all of them. The sample lists fewer than 70,000 clones, around 87% occurring once. CDR3 length equals 14 residues. Trimming stripped 8 bases from V and 3 bases from J, with 17 bases between. In germline, CDR1 is MNHNS, CDR2 SASEGT. The chain recombines TRBV6-1 with TRBJ2-7; the D is unclear. The sample was CD4+ or CD8+ T cells sorted from blood, taken in a trial of the OX40 agonist ivuxolimab. The origin of this receptor is an adult with an advanced solid tumor such as melanoma, head and neck, liver or kidney cancer. The CDR3, as DNA: TGTGCCAGCGCACTCGCCGGCCTGAGCTACGAGCAGTACTTC. This codes for CASALAGLSYEQYF.